One sample yielded the 23 T cell receptor beta chains listed below, sequenced in a study of a mutant IDH1 vaccine in newly diagnosed glioma. Noted time point: week 47, end of study. A 20-mer mutant IDH1 peptide at 300 ug was injected subcutaneously with topical imiquimod. Clones were read by immunoSEQ multiplex PCR, and TCRdb kept only the in-frame ones, dropping some. The sample yields fewer than 85,000 clones, more than 80% seen once. For these receptors, no antigen is known. Sequenced material: PBMCs, taken from a glioma patient whose treatment included an IDH1 peptide vaccine. These receptor sequences come from a man aged 35-49 years with glioma.

The V and J genes are TRBV9 and TRBJ2-1, with TRBD1 as a possible D gene (5 bases). The germline V gene encodes CDR1 SGDLS and CDR2 YYNGEE. Trimming stripped 7 bases from V and 3 bases from J, with 20 bases between. This CDR3 has 16 amino acids. This CDR3 reads CASGPHDQGNYNEQFF. DNA of the CDR3: TGTGCCAGCGGACCACACGACCAGGGAAACTACAATGAGCAGTTCTTC.

This clone appeared a few times. The V gene is TRBV11-2, the J gene TRBJ1-4, with D perhaps matching TRBD1 (5 bases). The germline gives CDR1 SGHAT, CDR2 FQNNGV. Deletions cut 1 base from V and 8 bases from J, with 14 bases between. The CDR3 extends over 15 amino acids. CDR3 DNA: TGTGCCAGCAGCTTAGTCGGCAGGGAAGAAGAAAAACTGTTTTTT. Encoded protein: CASSLVGREEEKLFF.

This clone was detected a few times. The junction differs from germline at one of its ends, possibly a read error. CDR3 DNA: TGTGCCAGCAGCTCCGGACAGGGGAGGACTAACTTTGGCTACACCTTC. It specifies CASSSGQGRTNFGYTF. The chain employs TRBV5-4 and TRBJ1-2; 9 positions agree with TRBD1. Germline V gene lookup returns CDR1 SGHNT and CDR2 YYREEE (reference sequence). The CDR3 has 16 residues.

The chain employs TRBV5-8 and TRBJ2-1, with D possibly matching TRBD2 (7 bases). The CDR3 consists of 15 residues. Deletions cut 2 bases from V and 8 bases from J, with 17 bases between. Germline CDR1 is SGHTS and CDR2 is YDEGEE. The CDR3 is CASSFAGAGTHEQFF. CDR3 nucleotide sequence: TGTGCCAGCAGCTTCGCGGGGGCGGGGACGCATGAGCAGTTCTTC. Based on the CDR3 plus reference TRBV5-8 and TRBJ2-1, the full variable domain is EAGVTQSPTHLIKTRGQQATLRCSPISGHTSVYWYQQALGLGLQFLLWYDEGEERNRGNFPPRFSGRQFPNYSSELNVNALELEDSALYLCASSFAGAGTHEQFFGPGTRLTVL.

The rearrangement joins TRBV5-1 to TRBJ1-2; D is perhaps TRBD1 (5 bases). V was trimmed by 0 bases and J by 5 bases, leaving 8 bases between them. CDR1 and CDR2 (germline): SGHRS, YFSETQ. The CDR3 consists of 13 residues. The CDR3 loop is CASSLAAGYGYTF. CDR3 nucleotides: TGCGCCAGCAGCTTGGCGGCAGGGTATGGCTACACCTTC.

The genes are TRBV2 and TRBJ1-4, with 9 bases aligning to TRBD1. CDR1 is SNHLY and CDR2 is FYNNEI in the germline V gene. J lost 8 bases, V lost 6 bases, and 7 bases had no gene match. CDR3 length: 14 residues. In DNA form, the CDR3 reads TGTGCCAGCAGAGGGACAGGGATGCAGGAAAAACTGTTTTTT. Its protein product is CASRGTGMQEKLFF.

This clone was found a few times. The J gene is TRBJ1-5, the V gene TRBV27; D might be TRBD1 (5 bases). The V and J ends lost 2 bases and 4 bases respectively, with 9 bases between them. This CDR3 has 14 amino acids. Looked up from germline, CDR1 is MNHEY and CDR2 is SMNVEV (reference sequence). This CDR3 is CASSLAGFNQPQHF. The CDR3 region has the DNA TGTGCCAGCAGTTTAGCAGGGTTTAATCAGCCCCAGCATTTT.

The rearrangement links TRBV4-3 to TRBJ2-3, with 10 positions matching TRBD2. The CDR3 is made up of 15 amino acids. The germline V gene encodes CDR1 LGHNA and CDR2 YSLEER. J gave up 10 bases and V 5 bases, and 12 bases lay outside the gene matches. The CDR3 region is CASSSVGTSEPAQYF. The CDR3 DNA reads TGCGCCAGCAGCTCCGTCGGGACTAGCGAACCGGCGCAGTATTTT.

This chain joins TRBV5-4 and TRBJ1-1; D is undetermined. V lost 0 bases to trimming and J lost 3 bases, with 6 bases between them. The CDR3 consists of 13 residues. The germline V gene has CDR1 SGHNT and CDR2 YYREEE (reference sequence). The CDR3 protein is CASSLGFDTEAFF. The CDR3 DNA is TGTGCCAGCAGCTTGGGATTCGACACTGAAGCTTTCTTT. The full variable domain, rest sourced from reference TRBV5-4 and TRBJ1-1, is ETGVTQSPTHLIKTRGQQVTLRCSSQSGHNTVSWYQQALGQGPQFIFQYYREEENGRGNFPPRFSGLQFPNYSSELNVNALELDDSALYLCASSLGFDTEAFFGQGTRLTVV.

This chain connects TRBV6-6 to TRBJ2-7; a weak D match, TRBD2 (6 bases). The CDR3 has 15 residues. Germline V gene lookup returns CDR1 MNHNY and CDR2 SVGAGI (reference sequence). V lost 7 bases and J 2 bases, leaving 18 bases between the germline ends. The CDR3 nucleotides read TGTGCCAGCACCGTCCGGGACTTGCCACCCTACGAGCAGTACTTC. It encodes CASTVRDLPPYEQYF.

The chain couples TRBV19 to TRBJ1-3, with TRBD1 as a possible D gene (5 bases). V lost 4 bases to trimming and J lost 4 bases, with 14 bases between them. CDR3 length equals 15 residues. CDR1 LNHDA and CDR2 SQIVND come from the germline V gene (reference sequence). The CDR3 coding sequence is TGTGCCAGTAGTACGGTCGGGGGGTCCGGAAACACCATATATTTT. Amino acids: CASSTVGGSGNTIYF.

The chain has TRBV10-2 and TRBJ2-7, with 7 nucleotides matching TRBD2. The CDR3 runs 13 residues. Trimming at V came to 5 bases and at J to 5 bases, leaving 6 bases not matched to a gene. Germline CDR1 WSHSY, CDR2 SAAADI. CDR3 in DNA: TGCGCCAGCAGTCGGGCGGGGGTGAACGAGCAGTACTTC. It codes for CASSRAGVNEQYF.

The rearrangement joins TRBV4-2 to TRBJ2-2, with 9 bases fitting TRBD1. The CDR3 covers 17 residues. The germline CDR1 and CDR2 sequences are LGHNA and YNFKEQ. The trim removed 0 bases at V and 4 bases at J, leaving 6 bases unmatched. CDR3 in amino acids: CASSQDPGTGFTGELFF. In nucleotides, the CDR3 is TGTGCCAGCAGCCAAGACCCCGGGACAGGGTTCACCGGGGAGCTGTTTTTT.

The sample holds one count of this clone. This CDR3 reads CASSQDRLETYEQYF. The CDR3 DNA reads TGCGCCAGCAGCCAAGATCGGCTAGAAACCTACGAGCAGTACTTC. V is TRBV4-1 and J is TRBJ2-7, with D unclear. Trimming removed 0 bases at V and 2 bases at J, with 11 bases between. The CDR3 is made up of 15 amino acids. Germline V gene lookup returns CDR1 MGHRA and CDR2 YSYEKL.

The chain combines TRBV30 with TRBJ1-4; possible D gene TRBD1, 5 bases. This CDR3 comprises 14 residues. Looked up from germline, CDR1 is GTSNPN and CDR2 is SVGIG (reference sequence). Trimming removed 0 bases from V and 8 bases from J, with 13 bases in between. CDR3 nucleotide sequence: TGTGCCTGGAGTGTAGGAGCGGGGGGGGAAAAACTGTTTTTT. The encoded protein is CAWSVGAGGEKLFF.

This clone occurred once. The genes are TRBV7-2 and TRBJ2-7; 11 bases fit TRBD2. Germline CDR1 and CDR2: SGHTA and FQGNSA. The CDR3 is made up of 16 amino acids. After removal of 5 bases from V and 2 bases from J, the junction contained 8 bases not matched to a gene. The CDR3 here is CASSRSPSGGPYEQYF. CDR3 coding DNA: TGTGCCAGCAGCAGAAGCCCTAGCGGGGGGCCCTACGAGCAGTACTTC.

The CDR3 loop reads CASRTLLVGSGYTF. CDR3 bases: TGTGCAAGTCGTACCCTCCTCGTGGGGAGCGGCTACACCTTC. The J gene is TRBJ1-2, the V gene TRBV12-2. TRBV12-2 is marked as a pseudogene. There are 14 residues in the CDR3.

V usage is TRBV7-2 and J usage is TRBJ2-3; 9 nucleotides match TRBD2. This CDR3 is built from 19 residues. The J segment lost 3 bases and the V segment lost 5 bases, leaving 18 bases of the junction unmatched. Germline V gene sequence: CDR1 SGHTA, CDR2 FQGNSA. DNA for the CDR3: TGTGCCAGCAGCCACCGCTCCTTGGGGCTAGCGGGACGGACAGATACGCAGTATTTT. It codes for CASSHRSLGLAGRTDTQYF.

The chain has TRBV6-1 and TRBJ2-7; tentatively, D is TRBD2 (6 bases). V lost 1 base, J lost 1 base, and 11 bases lay in between. The CDR3 is made up of 15 amino acids. Germline values: CDR1 MNHNS, CDR2 SASEGT. CDR3 protein: CASSEGTAGSYEQYF. In DNA, the CDR3 is TGTGCCAGCAGTGAAGGGACGGCGGGGTCCTACGAGCAGTACTTC.

The chain combines TRBV30 with TRBJ1-6; D gene unclear. V was cut by 1 base and J by 3 bases, with 7 bases left in between. The V gene's germline CDR1 is GTSNPN and CDR2 SVGIG (reference sequence). The CDR3 loop spans 14 amino acids. CDR3 region: CAWSDRVYNSPLHF. The CDR3 DNA follows: TGTGCCTGGAGTGACCGGGTCTATAATTCACCCCTCCACTTT.

The chain joins TRBV5-4 to TRBJ1-1; 9 bases are shared with TRBD1. Germline V gene data show CDR1 as SGHNT and CDR2 as YYREEE (reference sequence). This CDR3 is 15 amino acids long. V was clipped by 3 bases and J by 7 bases; unmatched bases: 10. CDR3 sequence (DNA): TGTGCCAGCAGCTCCGCACAGGGGGCGAGAAATGAAGCTTTCTTT. The encoded protein is CASSSAQGARNEAFF.

The DNA for the CDR3 is TGTGCCAGCAGCTCGCGGGACTCCGGAGAGCAGTACTTC. Protein product: CASSSRDSGEQYF. V usage is TRBV7-2 and J usage is TRBJ2-7, with D maybe TRBD2 (6 bases). The V and J ends lost 4 bases and 7 bases respectively, with 14 bases between them. Germline V gives CDR1 SGHTA, CDR2 FQGNSA. The CDR3 contains 13 residues.

V is TRBV5-6 and J is TRBJ1-2, with D maybe TRBD1 (5 bases). Germline loops: CDR1 SGHDT, CDR2 YYEEEE. The length of the CDR3 is 17 residues. Between the trimmed V and J ends, which lost 4 bases and 1 base, there was a span of 20 bases. Written as DNA, the CDR3 is TGTGCCAGCAGCCTCGGGGAGACAGTCCCCGATAACTATGGCTACACCTTC. Amino acid sequence: CASSLGETVPDNYGYTF.